This entry lists 8 T cell receptor beta chains sequenced from one sample in a study of blood T cells in healthy people across ages (dated by TCRdb to the mid-2010s). The library was built by means of 5' RACE. TCRdb names Illumina HiSeq 2500 as the instrument used. A second 7 to 11 cycle PCR used a sample-barcoded 5' primer and a J-beta primer mix. TCRdb ran its own pipeline on the public reads, namely fastp trimming at Q25 and MiXCR clone calling, and kept in-frame beta chains. Every distinct CDR3 protein forms one entry, paired with its most common genes and DNA. The table for this sample lists roughly 1,100,000 distinct CDR3 sequences; 20% to 25% of them were counted only once. About 0.69% of the sample goes to the ten largest clones. The data also belong to a second study, concerning T cells of mothers and their children.

The specimen sequenced was blood. All receptors derive from a girl aged 2-15 years in good health.

The rearrangement uses TRBV5-1 and TRBJ2-7, with D hard to call. This CDR3 has 12 residues. The V gene's germline CDR1 is SGHRS and CDR2 YFSETQ. V was shortened by 2 bases and J by 7 bases, with 10 bases between the two germline ends. The CDR3 sequence is CASSFASVEQYF. The CDR3 DNA sequence: TGCGCCAGCAGCTTCGCCTCGGTGGAGCAGTACTTC.

This clonotype has just a few counts. The chain uses TRBV16 and TRBJ2-3, with D tentatively TRBD2 (6 bases). The V end was cut by 4 bases, the J end by 0 bases, with 17 bases between. Germline V gene data show CDR1 as KGHSY and CDR2 as FQNENV. The CDR3 sequence is 17 residues long. CDR3 nucleotides: TGTGCCAGCAGCCGCATCGTGGGGGAGGATAGCACAGATACGCAGTATTTT. Translated: CASSRIVGEDSTDTQYF.

The chain recombines TRBV7-2 with TRBJ2-5; 7 positions match TRBD2. J gave up 4 bases and V 6 bases, and 5 bases lay outside the gene matches. The CDR3 is made up of 13 amino acids. Germline lookup yields CDR1 SGHTA and CDR2 FQGNSA. CDR3: CASRGGGSETQYF. The CDR3 DNA follows: TGTGCCAGCAGGGGCGGGGGTTCAGAGACCCAGTACTTC.

This clonotype was seen a handful of times. This chain connects TRBV11-2 to TRBJ2-3, with unresolved D. The V gene's germline CDR1 is SGHAT and CDR2 FQNNGV. The CDR3 runs to 13 residues. Trimming cost V 2 bases and J 4 bases, with 7 bases left between them. Here the CDR3 DNA reads TGTGCCAGCAGCTTAAAGGTCGCAGATACGCAGTATTTT. It codes for CASSLKVADTQYF.

Here the CDR3 reads CASSSGQGLGNEQFF. CDR3 bases: TGTGCCAGCAGCTCGGGACAGGGTTTAGGAAATGAGCAGTTCTTC. The chain is built from TRBV7-9 and TRBJ2-1; TRBD1 agrees at 9 bases. The CDR3 consists of 15 residues. Germline CDR1 and CDR2: SEHNR and FQNEAQ (reference sequence). Trimming removed 4 bases from V and 7 bases from J; junction bases left unmatched: 8. Full variable domain (outside the CDR3, taken from reference TRBV7-9 and TRBJ2-1): DTGVSQNPRHKITKRGQNVTFRCDPISEHNRLYWYRQTLGQGPEFLTYFQNEAQLEKSRLLSDRFSAERPKGSFSTLEIQRTEQGDSAMYLCASSSGQGLGNEQFFGPGTRLTVL.

Comments on this clonotype: One end of the junction is discordant with germline, which a read error may explain. The chain is built from TRBV7-6 and TRBJ2-7; 8 nucleotides agree with TRBD1. The germline CDR1 and CDR2 sequences are SGHVS and FNYEAQ. This CDR3 is built from 16 residues. The CDR3 bases are TGTGCCAGCATTTATGATCAGGGGGCAGCAACCTACGTGCAGTACTTC. It translates to CASIYDQGAATYVQYF.

This chain uses TRBV20-1 with TRBJ2-7; 8 positions agree with TRBD2. Trimming removed 6 bases from V and 0 bases from J; junction bases left unmatched: 7. Germline CDR1 reads DFQATT; CDR2 reads SNEGSKA (reference sequence). The CDR3 is 14 amino acids. DNA of the CDR3: TGCAGTGCCGCCCCCACTAGCGGCTCCTACGAGCAGTACTTC. Translation: CSAAPTSGSYEQYF.

This clonotype showed up just a few times. The CDR3: CASPSRDSLSYEQYF. In DNA, the CDR3 is TGTGCCAGCCCTTCCCGGGACAGCCTGTCCTACGAGCAGTACTTC. V and J are TRBV4-2 and TRBJ2-7; 7 nucleotides match TRBD1. The CDR3 is made up of 15 amino acids. V was pared by 8 bases and J by 1 base, with 11 bases of the junction left unmatched. The germline CDR1 and CDR2 sequences are LGHNA and YNFKEQ.